These 15 T cell receptor beta chains were sequenced from one sample in a study of blood T cell repertoires in COVID-19. Clones were sequenced by immunoSEQ multiplex PCR, and TCRdb holds only the in-frame ones, with some missing. The table has more than 80,000 clones, about 92% seen once; the top ten hold about 6.3%. The sample was peripheral blood. These TCRs come from a man aged 18-30 years with COVID-19, enrolled during active disease.

This sequence joins TRBV7-8 and TRBJ1-2; 10 positions agree with TRBD1. Germline lookup yields CDR1 SGHVS and CDR2 FQNEAQ. The V gene end was trimmed by 5 bases and the J gene end by 4 bases; junction bases not matched to a gene: 7. This CDR3 has 15 amino acids. The CDR3 nucleotides are TGTGCCAGCAGCCCGAGGACAGGGGGTTCCTATGGCTACACCTTC. Encoded protein: CASSPRTGGSYGYTF. Combining the CDR3 with reference TRBV7-8 and TRBJ1-2 gives the whole variable domain GAGVSQSPRYKVAKRGQDVALRCDPISGHVSLFWYQQALGQGPEFLTYFQNEAQLDKSGLPSDRFFAERPEGSVSTLKIQRTQQEDSAVYLCASSPRTGGSYGYTFGSGTRLTVV.

J is TRBJ2-7 and V is TRBV5-1, with a weak D call TRBD1 (5 bases). CDR1 is SGHRS, CDR2 YFSETQ, per germline. The CDR3 runs to 14 residues. The V end was cut by 3 bases, the J end by 7 bases, with 17 bases between. The DNA of the CDR3 is TGCGCCAGCAGCTCGGACATTGTGTCAGCGGAGCAGTACTTC. This translates into CASSSDIVSAEQYF. The full variable domain, its missing parts supplied by reference TRBV5-1 and TRBJ2-7, is KAGVTQTPRYLIKTRGQQVTLSCSPISGHRSVSWYQQTPGQGLQFLFEYFSETQRNKGNFPGRFSGRQFSNSRSEMNVSTLELGDSALYLCASSSDIVSAEQYFGPGTRLTVT.

About this clone: Relative to the germline gene, one junction end is altered; a read error may explain this. The chain links TRBV19 to TRBJ1-1; D perhaps matches TRBD1 (6 bases). Germline V gene data show CDR1 as LNHDA and CDR2 as SQIVND (reference sequence). The CDR3 has 15 residues. CDR3 nucleotide sequence: TGTGCCAGTAGTCTAGAGACCAGGGGTGACACTGAAGCTTTCTTT. Translation: CASSLETRGDTEAFF.

This rearrangement joins TRBV27 to TRBJ2-7; D ambiguous. This CDR3 spans 11 amino acids. V was cut by 5 bases and J by 6 bases, with 8 bases left in between. Per germline, CDR1 MNHEY and CDR2 SMNVEV (reference sequence). The CDR3 reads CASSVGSEQYF. The CDR3 DNA reads TGTGCCAGCAGTGTTGGCAGCGAGCAGTACTTC.

This clone came up once. J is TRBJ1-6 and V is TRBV13, with TRBD1 as a possible D gene (5 bases). Germline loops: CDR1 PRHDT, CDR2 FYEKMQ (reference sequence). The CDR3 has 14 amino acids. V was clipped by 8 bases and J by 9 bases, with 17 bases between them. The CDR3 region is CASGGRGRTSPLHF. The CDR3 DNA is TGTGCCAGCGGGGGGAGAGGGAGGACTTCACCCCTCCACTTT.

This clone was seen once. J is TRBJ1-2 and V is TRBV2; D may be TRBD1 (6 bases). There are 12 residues in the CDR3. Germline CDR1 SNHLY, CDR2 FYNNEI. The germline V and J ends were trimmed by 7 bases and 6 bases, with 12 bases remaining between them. The CDR3 DNA reads as TGTGCCAGCAATTTAAACAGGGATGGCTACACCTTC. Protein sequence: CASNLNRDGYTF.

This chain joins TRBV6-5 and TRBJ2-1; the match to TRBD2 covers 10 bases. After removal of 5 bases from V and 9 bases from J, the junction contained 7 bases not matched to a gene. The CDR3 runs to 14 residues. Germline CDR1 is MNHEY and CDR2 is SVGAGI. This chain's CDR3 is CASSPGLAYREQFF. In DNA form, the CDR3 reads TGTGCCAGCAGTCCGGGACTAGCGTACCGTGAGCAGTTCTTC.

This rearrangement joins TRBV7-8 to TRBJ2-2; 9 nucleotides match TRBD1. The germline V gene encodes CDR1 SGHVS and CDR2 FQNEAQ. The CDR3 spans 15 residues. The V gene end was trimmed by 5 bases and the J gene end by 1 base; junction bases not matched to a gene: 2. The CDR3 nucleotides read TGTGCCAGCAGCCCGGACAGGGGGAACACCGGGGAGCTGTTTTTT. It codes for CASSPDRGNTGELFF.

V and J are TRBV7-3 and TRBJ2-1, with D possibly matching TRBD1 (5 bases). CDR3 length: 15 amino acids. The V end lost 1 base, the J end lost 2 bases, and 9 bases lay between the germline ends. CDR1 and CDR2 (germline): SGHTA, FQGTGA. This CDR3 reads CASSLKGLPYNEQFF. The CDR3 nucleotides are TGTGCCAGCAGCTTAAAGGGGCTTCCCTACAATGAGCAGTTCTTC.

This sequence joins TRBV28 and TRBJ2-3; TRBD2 agrees at 7 bases. The CDR3 contains 12 residues. From germline, CDR1 is MDHEN and CDR2 SYDVKM. V lost 8 bases and J lost 10; bases outside the gene matches: 9. CDR3 sequence reads: CASGRGRTPQYF. The CDR3 region has the DNA TGTGCCAGCGGGAGGGGACGAACGCCGCAGTATTTT.

The chain recombines TRBV10-1 with TRBJ2-7; 7 nucleotides match TRBD2. Germline lookup yields CDR1 WNHNN and CDR2 SYGVQD (reference sequence). V shed 5 bases and J 2 bases; nucleotides not matched to a gene: 3. The CDR3 is made up of 13 amino acids. The CDR3 is CASSKRGTYEQYF. The CDR3 DNA is TGCGCCAGCAGTAAGCGGGGAACCTACGAGCAGTACTTC.

The chain combines TRBV27 with TRBJ1-2; perhaps TRBD1 as D (5 bases). CDR3 size: 13 residues. Germline V gene lookup returns CDR1 MNHEY and CDR2 SMNVEV (reference sequence). The V end lost 2 bases, the J end lost 6 bases, and 10 bases lay between the germline ends. The CDR3 DNA follows: TGTGCCAGCAGTTTAGGAGGGGCGGATGGCTACACCTTC. It codes for CASSLGGADGYTF.

This chain joins TRBV5-8 and TRBJ2-3; the match to TRBD1 covers 10 bases. The CDR3 consists of 17 residues. Germline CDR1 and CDR2: SGHTS and YDEGEE. Losses at the gene ends were 2 bases for V and 1 base for J; bases not matched to a gene: 7. CDR3 region: CASSFGQGVEGTDTQYF. CDR3 sequence (DNA): TGTGCCAGCAGCTTCGGACAGGGGGTTGAAGGCACAGATACGCAGTATTTT.

Only one count was recorded for this clone. The chain links TRBV7-8 to TRBJ2-4; the D gene is possibly TRBD2 (5 bases). CDR1 and CDR2 from the germline V gene are SGHVS and FQNEAQ. The ends were cut back, 10 bases at V and 6 bases at J, with 13 bases in the middle. CDR3 length: 12 residues. The CDR3 coding sequence is TGTGCCACCGAGGGTCCCCTAAACATTCAGTACTTC. Its protein product is CATEGPLNIQYF.

This chain links TRBV28 with TRBJ2-7; a possible D gene is TRBD2 (6 bases). The CDR3 extends over 16 amino acids. Looked up from germline, CDR1 is MDHEN and CDR2 is SYDVKM. V was clipped by 6 bases and J by 2 bases, with 20 bases between them. In DNA, the CDR3 is TGTGCCAGCAGCCTAACCCTTAGCGGATTAACCTACGAGCAGTACTTC. Protein product: CASSLTLSGLTYEQYF.